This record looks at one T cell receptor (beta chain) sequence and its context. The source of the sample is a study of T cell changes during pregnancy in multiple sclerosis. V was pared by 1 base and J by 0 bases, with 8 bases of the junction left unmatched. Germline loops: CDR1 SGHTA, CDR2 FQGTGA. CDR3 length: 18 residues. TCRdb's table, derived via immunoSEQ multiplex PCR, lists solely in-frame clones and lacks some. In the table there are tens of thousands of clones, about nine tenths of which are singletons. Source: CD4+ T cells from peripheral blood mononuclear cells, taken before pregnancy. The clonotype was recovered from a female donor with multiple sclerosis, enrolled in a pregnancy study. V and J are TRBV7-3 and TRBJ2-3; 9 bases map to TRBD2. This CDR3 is CASSLSSASGISTDTQYF. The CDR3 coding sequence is TGTGCCAGCAGCTTAAGCTCGGCTAGCGGGATAAGCACAGATACGCAGTATTTT.